The present entry profiles one T cell receptor (beta chain) with its context. Its recognized antigen is unknown. Base qualities are not recorded, but no much larger clone differs from it by a single base. The sample is drawn from a study of blood T cell repertoires in COVID-19 (dated by TCRdb to about 2020). For the wider study: Samples covering the acute and convalescent phases of COVID-19 were provided by collaborators in the United States, Italy and Spain. The material from the prospective study consisted of cDNA or gDNA derived from T cells, B-cell-depleted T cells, or PBMCs. The dataset comprised deeply sampled blood TCRbeta repertoires from subjects exposed to, actively infected with, or recovered from COVID-19. The repertoires were made available in a free public database intended to serve as a resource for research on the immune response to SARS-CoV-2. The samples were drawn from two sources: the first 160 participants of the ongoing ImmuneRACE study, and some 1,300 subjects contributed by 6 global collaborators. The sample metadata nearly always contained a de-identified subject ID, COVID-19 status, age in years and sex. Where available, HLA class I and class II types were taken from metadata supplied by the sample provider and were not determined by assay-based typing.

Each collaborating institution followed its own protocols to collect whole blood in K2EDTA tubes. For TCRbeta analysis, collaborators shipped samples in one of three forms: frozen whole blood, isolated PBMCs, or DNA extracted from either of those sample types. Overall results and qualifications from the work: The amount of clinical and demographic metadata varied by source and participant and was provided uncurated.

The immunoSEQ Assay, a bias-controlled multiplex PCR, was used to amplify TCRbeta CDR3 regions from genomic DNA. On the study's bioinformatics: The number of nucleated cells in each sample was estimated from the amplification of reference gene primers within the assay. To quantify the absolute abundance of each unique TCRbeta CDR3 rearrangement, sequence reads were collapsed and filtered. For each sample, productive Simpson clonality was calculated by taking the square root of Simpson's diversity index across productive rearrangements. TCRdb limited this immuneACCESS table to in-frame rearrangements with V and J called. A share of clones is missing; checked studies link under half to unresolved V genes, and the rest is unexplained. Clone size and V and J calls were adopted from that table, with D and trimming inferred from the DNA. In all, the sample holds 150,000 or so clones, and approximately 80% of those were seen once. The ten most abundant clones make up under 0.75% of the sample.

Sequencing was done on a sample of peripheral blood. The TCR was taken from a man between 60 and 70 years old with acute or convalescent COVID-19.

The nucleotides read TGTGCCAGCAGCTTGGGACAGGGAAGGGAAAAACTGTTTTTT. Translated, it gives CASSLGQGREKLFF. The rearranged segments are TRBV5-6 and TRBJ1-4; 7 central nucleotides agree with TRBD1. Including cysteine and phenylalanine, the CDR3 has 14 amino acids. The CDR3 DNA has 42 bases and is translated from base 1. Reading the germline V gene gives CDR1 SGHDT and CDR2 YYEEEE. Trimmed from V: 0 bases; trimmed from J: 8 bases; junction bases lacking a gene match: 4.